This passage covers 17 T cell receptor beta chains from one sample sequenced in a study of cytomegalovirus exposure and HLA in healthy donors (TCRdb year 2017). Libraries were made using the immunoSEQ multiplex PCR assay. A mixture of 60 forward primers for TCR Vbeta segments and 13 reverse primers for TCR Jbeta segments was used in the multiplex PCR. The immuneACCESS repertoire file appears here via TCRdb, limited to in-frame rearrangements. These files lack a portion of the clones; in checked studies, under half of the deficit traces to unresolved V genes, and the cause of the others is not known. Across this sample there are some 89,000 clones, with 85% seen only once. The top ten hold 6.5% to 9% of the sample. The sample comprised PBMCs. The receptors derive from a man aged 40-49 years in good health and CMV-seropositive.

The chain combines TRBV5-4 with TRBJ2-7, with TRBD1 as a possible D gene (6 bases). V lost 4 bases and J lost 8, with 19 bases in between. Germline-derived CDR1 and CDR2 are SGHNT and YYREEE (reference sequence). This CDR3 has 14 residues. CDR3 region: CASSNPGTPLKQYF. In DNA, the CDR3 is TGTGCCAGCAGCAATCCCGGGACACCCCTAAAGCAGTACTTC. Complete variable domain (other parts from reference TRBV5-4 and TRBJ2-7): ETGVTQSPTHLIKTRGQQVTLRCSSQSGHNTVSWYQQALGQGPQFIFQYYREEENGRGNFPPRFSGLQFPNYSSELNVNALELDDSALYLCASSNPGTPLKQYFGPGTRLTVT.

This chain joins TRBV9 and TRBJ2-5, with 10 bases that match TRBD2. Germline loops: CDR1 SGDLS, CDR2 YYNGEE. The CDR3 totals 14 residues. Germline trimming cut 2 bases from V and 2 bases from J; bases unmatched to any gene: 0. In nucleotides, the CDR3 is TGTGCCAGCAGCGTTAGCGGGGGGCAAGAGACCCAGTACTTC. Amino acid sequence: CASSVSGGQETQYF.

The chain couples TRBV5-1 to TRBJ1-6; D remains unclear. The germline V gene has CDR1 SGHRS and CDR2 YFSETQ. Trimming stripped 0 bases from V and 14 bases from J, with 15 bases between. The CDR3 is made up of 14 amino acids. Here the CDR3 reads CASSLEPGLASLHF. DNA of the CDR3: TGCGCCAGCAGCTTGGAACCAGGTCTCGCTTCCCTCCACTTT.

This clone has only a few counts. The V call is TRBV5-1, the J call TRBJ2-1; TRBD1 agrees at 7 bases. The length of the CDR3 is 14 residues. Germline-derived CDR1 and CDR2 are SGHRS and YFSETQ. The ends lost 3 bases at V and 1 base at J; junction bases unmatched: 1. As DNA, the CDR3 is TGCGCCAGCAGCTCGGGACAGTCCTACAATGAGCAGTTCTTC. Translation gives CASSSGQSYNEQFF.

A single count supports this clone. This sequence joins TRBV9 and TRBJ2-1; TRBD2 is a possible D gene (6 bases). The CDR3 runs 17 residues. Germline-derived CDR1 and CDR2 are SGDLS and YYNGEE. V shed 0 bases and J shed 0 bases, with 13 bases lying between them. CDR3 protein: CASSVDGGTSSYNEQFF. Written as DNA, the CDR3 is TGTGCCAGCAGCGTAGATGGAGGGACCAGCTCCTACAATGAGCAGTTCTTC.

The rearrangement uses TRBV11-2 and TRBJ1-4; D is possibly TRBD1 (6 bases). Trimming removed 3 bases from V and 4 bases from J, with 18 bases in between. CDR1 and CDR2 (germline): SGHAT, FQNNGV. The CDR3 sequence is 17 residues long. The CDR3: CASSFLGQPTINEKLFF. DNA for the CDR3: TGTGCCAGCAGCTTTCTTGGACAGCCTACTATTAATGAAAAACTGTTTTTT. Full variable domain (rest looked up from reference TRBV11-2 and TRBJ1-4): EAGVAQSPRYKIIEKRQSVAFWCNPISGHATLYWYQQILGQGPKLLIQFQNNGVVDDSQLPKDRFSAERLKGVDSTLKIQPAKLEDSAVYLCASSFLGQPTINEKLFFGSGTQLSVL.

This clone was observed a few times. This sample includes further DNA sequences coding for the same CDR3. The rearrangement links TRBV12-5 to TRBJ2-7; 7 bases are a match to TRBD1. Per the germline V gene, CDR1 is LGHNT and CDR2 is FRNRAP. The CDR3 has 15 amino acids. With V trimmed by 1 base and J by 2 bases, 5 bases remained unmatched. CDR3 amino acids: CASGLGTDRAYEQYF. The CDR3 coding sequence is TGTGCTAGTGGTTTGGGAACAGACAGGGCCTACGAGCAGTACTTC.

There are a few counts of this clone. The chain combines TRBV19 with TRBJ2-3; weak D call: TRBD1 (6 bases). Germline V gene sequence: CDR1 LNHDA, CDR2 SQIVND (reference sequence). This CDR3 region has 16 residues. The V end was cut by 4 bases, the J end by 2 bases, with 16 bases between. CDR3 in DNA: TGTGCCAGTAGTACTCAGAACAGGGTGGCCACAGATACGCAGTATTTT. Protein product: CASSTQNRVATDTQYF.

The J gene is TRBJ2-3, the V gene TRBV7-9; D is unclear. CDR3 size: 17 residues. CDR1 is SEHNR, CDR2 FQNEAQ, per germline (reference sequence). V lost 5 bases to trimming and J lost 2 bases, with 20 bases between them. CDR3 sequence (DNA): TGTGCCAGCAGCAGCCCCAAAGTCCTTTACTCCACAGATACGCAGTATTTT. Encoded protein: CASSSPKVLYSTDTQYF. Combining the CDR3 with reference TRBV7-9 and TRBJ2-3 gives the whole variable domain DTGVSQNPRHKITKRGQNVTFRCDPISEHNRLYWYRQTLGQGPEFLTYFQNEAQLEKSRLLSDRFSAERPKGSFSTLEIQRTEQGDSAMYLCASSSPKVLYSTDTQYFGPGTRLTVL.

This clone was counted a few times. This chain connects TRBV12-5 to TRBJ2-5; D might be TRBD1 (5 bases). Germline CDR1 and CDR2: LGHNT and FRNRAP. The CDR3 extends over 15 amino acids. V was cut by 3 bases and J by 0 bases, with 11 bases left in between. CDR3 sequence reads: CASGLGAQYQETQYF. CDR3 DNA: TGTGCTAGTGGTTTAGGGGCCCAATACCAAGAGACCCAGTACTTC.

This chain links TRBV11-2 with TRBJ2-3, with D uncertain. Germline loops: CDR1 SGHAT, CDR2 FQNNGV. The CDR3 spans 13 residues. V was cut by 3 bases and J by 6 bases, with 10 bases left in between. The CDR3 reads CASSLRFTDTQYF. The CDR3 bases are TGTGCCAGCAGCTTGAGATTTACTGATACGCAGTATTTT.

V gene TRBV27 combines with J gene TRBJ1-1; 7 bases align to TRBD1. With 3 bases clipped from V and 9 bases from J, the junction kept 7 bases outside the gene matches. The germline gives CDR1 MNHEY, CDR2 SMNVEV (reference sequence). This CDR3 comprises 13 residues. CDR3 amino acids: CASSFPGQDKAFF. CDR3 nucleotide sequence: TGTGCCAGCAGTTTCCCCGGACAGGATAAAGCTTTCTTT.

This clone was observed a single time. The chain is built from TRBV28 and TRBJ2-7; 10 bases agree with TRBD1. After removal of 3 bases from V and 6 bases from J, the junction contained 8 bases not matched to a gene. The CDR3 runs 15 residues. Germline V gene sequence: CDR1 MDHEN, CDR2 SYDVKM. The CDR3 nucleotides read TGTGCCAGCAGTTTCCCCGGGACAGGGGCGGTCGAGCAGTACTTC. This translates into CASSFPGTGAVEQYF.

V is TRBV18 and J is TRBJ2-2; 9 nucleotides agree with TRBD1. This CDR3 is 15 amino acids long. After removal of 5 bases from V and 7 bases from J, the junction contained 8 bases not matched to a gene. Germline values: CDR1 KGHSH, CDR2 LQKENI. The CDR3 DNA is TGTGCCAGCTCAAGGGACAGGGCAGGAGGCGGGGAGCTGTTTTTT. Protein product: CASSRDRAGGGELFF.

The chain is built from TRBV5-4 and TRBJ2-7, with D possibly being TRBD1 (6 bases). The CDR3 extends over 17 amino acids. Trimming took 3 bases from V and 3 from J, leaving 22 bases between them. CDR1 is SGHNT and CDR2 is YYREEE in the germline V gene (reference sequence). The DNA for the CDR3 is TGTGCCAGCAGCTCCCCCTCAACCGGGACAAGGGGCTACGAGCAGTACTTC. Translating it yields CASSSPSTGTRGYEQYF.

V usage is TRBV2 and J usage is TRBJ2-5, with TRBD1 identical over 8 bases. CDR3 length equals 12 residues. Germline V gene data show CDR1 as SNHLY and CDR2 as FYNNEI. V was pared by 5 bases and J by 5 bases, with 1 base of the junction left unmatched. CDR3 in amino acids: CASSRQGETQYF. DNA of the CDR3: TGTGCCAGCAGTAGACAGGGGGAGACCCAGTACTTC.

This chain connects TRBV5-1 to TRBJ2-2, with unresolved D. CDR3 length equals 14 residues. Germline values: CDR1 SGHRS, CDR2 YFSETQ. Trimming cost V 0 bases and J 1 base, with 4 bases left between them. The CDR3 region is CASSLAGNTGELFF. The CDR3 DNA is TGCGCCAGCAGCTTGGCCGGGAACACCGGGGAGCTGTTTTTT. Supplemented by reference TRBV5-1 and TRBJ2-2, the full variable domain reads KAGVTQTPRYLIKTRGQQVTLSCSPISGHRSVSWYQQTPGQGLQFLFEYFSETQRNKGNFPGRFSGRQFSNSRSEMNVSTLELGDSALYLCASSLAGNTGELFFGEGSRLTVL.